The following is a T cell receptor beta chain sequence with its context. Its target is unknown. Measured with immunoSEQ multiplex PCR; TCRdb has only the in-frame clones, and not every one. The sample records about 180,000 clones, roughly 92% being singletons. The sample is drawn from a study of T cell responses to AZD1222 COVID-19 vaccine. Turning to the study itself: Second-dose groups at about 4 or about 12 weeks were pooled.

Whole-study findings and limits: Vaccine-related CD4 TCRs covered spike, predominating at 160-218 and 743-854. The study sampled repertoires only after the peak T cell response. Increases in Spike-specific TCR breadth and depth were seen after two AZD1222 doses.

CDR3 length: 15 residues. V was shortened by 3 bases and J by 6 bases, with 17 bases between the two germline ends. Germline CDR1 and CDR2: SNHLY and FYNNEI. The chain combines TRBV2 with TRBJ1-1; D ambiguous. This clonotype originated in an adult in good health. The sample was peripheral blood, taken on day 0 of AZD1222 vaccination. The CDR3 loop reads CASSDWQSNDPEAFF. As DNA, the CDR3 is TGTGCCAGCAGTGATTGGCAGTCCAACGACCCTGAAGCTTTCTTT.